This TCR beta chain derives from a study of vaccination effects on CD4 cells after COVID-19. The table came from immunoSEQ multiplex PCR; TCRdb's copy has only in-frame clones and leaves some out. The sample holds tens of thousands of clones; 78% are singletons and the top ten take just under 2%. Prior to sequencing, the ViraFEST assay stimulated PBMC with viral peptide pools, which expanded the antigen-specific CD4+ T cells. Culturing for 10 days preceded CD4+ T cell isolation. It was two doses of either the BNT162b2 or mRNA-1273 vaccine that participants received. Note on this clone: Its antigen is still unknown.

Between the trimmed V and J ends, which lost 3 bases and 4 bases, there was a span of 12 bases. From germline, CDR1 is LNHDA and CDR2 SQIVND (reference sequence). The CDR3 covers 14 residues. The sequence was obtained from a human donor who received a COVID-19 vaccine. The chain is built from TRBV19 and TRBJ1-2; D remains unclear. Sequencing was performed on CD4+ T cells from PBMCs cultured with HCoV-OC43 spike peptides, taken after COVID-19 vaccination. Subset of the sample: HCoV-OC43 spike overlapping peptide pool stimulation. CDR3 region: CASSITTPGYGYTF. The CDR3 DNA reads as TGTGCCAGTAGTATCACCACCCCGGGCTATGGCTACACCTTC.